This is a list of T cell receptor beta chains from one sample in a study of cytomegalovirus exposure and HLA in healthy donors. The method was immunoSEQ multiplex PCR; TCRdb's version includes in-frame clones alone and lacks a portion of them. The data show around 170,000 clones, with approximately 79% seen just once and roughly 6% held by the top ten. Sequencing used PBMCs. The receptors originated from a middle-aged man in good health and CMV-seropositive. Each CDR3 is given with its conserved first and last residue. The order of the fields is V gene, clone size, D gene, CDR3 length, J gene, CDR3 DNA, CDR3 protein. D genes are given only for firm matches. Clone size appears in some rows only: once, few, many, or a class for an expanded clone.

TRBV7-2	NA	TRBD1	18	TRBJ2-6	TGTGCCAGCAGCCCGCCGGGACAGGGCCGCTCTGGGGCCAACGTCCTGACTTTC	CASSPPGQGRSGANVLTF
TRBV7-6	NA	NA	14	TRBJ1-2	TGTGCCAGCAGCTTAGGAGGGGGTTACGGGGGCTACACCTTC	CASSLGGGYGGYTF
TRBV19	NA	NA	13	TRBJ2-5	TGTGCCAGTAGTATCAAGCTTCAAGAGACCCAGTACTTC	CASSIKLQETQYF
TRBV5-4	NA	NA	15	TRBJ2-7	TGTGCCAGCAGCCTCGCGCCGCCTCCCTCCTACGAGCAGTACTTC	CASSLAPPPSYEQYF
TRBV10-1	NA	NA	17	TRBJ1-2	TGCGCCAGCAGTGAGTCGAGGGCGGGCAATTCCCTAGAGGGCTACACCTTC	CASSESRAGNSLEGYTF
TRBV4-3	NA	NA	15	TRBJ1-2	TGCGCCAGCAGCCAAGAGGCCACGGGGTTCTATGGCTACACCTTC	CASSQEATGFYGYTF
TRBV9	NA	TRBD2	16	TRBJ2-1	TGTGCCAGCAGCCCCCCACTAGCGGGGGGGCGGGTAGAGCAGTTCTTC	CASSPPLAGGRVEQFF
TRBV11-2	NA	NA	16	TRBJ1-1	TGTGCCAGCAGCTTAGGGGCAGGGACTATGAACACTGAAGCTTTCTTT	CASSLGAGTMNTEAFF
TRBV9	NA	TRBD1	15	TRBJ2-7	TGTGCCAGCAGTCCCCGGGACAGGGGGTCCTACGAGCAGTACTTC	CASSPRDRGSYEQYF
TRBV19	NA	TRBD1	15	TRBJ1-3	TGTGCCAGTAGCAAAGACAGGGGGCCTGGAAACACCATATATTTT	CASSKDRGPGNTIYF
TRBV6-6	NA	NA	14	TRBJ1-1	TGTGCCAGCAGTTACCTCGTACAAAGCACTGAAGCTTTCTTT	CASSYLVQSTEAFF
TRBV11-3	NA	NA	15	TRBJ2-6	TGTGCCAGCAGCTTAGGAGGGCTTGGGGCCAACGTCCTGACTTTC	CASSLGGLGANVLTF
TRBV2	few	TRBD1	14	TRBJ1-5	TGTGCCAGCAGTACTGACAGGGGTAATCAGCCCCAGCATTTT	CASSTDRGNQPQHF
TRBV9	few	TRBD1	16	TRBJ1-2	TGTGCCAGCAGCGGGGGGACAGGGACAAATCTCTATGGCTACACCTTC	CASSGGTGTNLYGYTF
TRBV6-5	NA	TRBD1	12	TRBJ1-2	TGTGCCAGCAGAGGGACAGCTCATGGCTACACCTTC	CASRGTAHGYTF
TRBV7-9	NA	TRBD1	15	TRBJ1-3	TGTGCCAGCAGGGCGACAGGGCGAGCTGGAAACACCATATATTTT	CASRATGRAGNTIYF
TRBV6-5	NA	TRBD1	16	TRBJ1-2	TGTGCCAGCAGTTACTCTCCGGGACAGGGGGGCTATGGCTACACCTTC	CASSYSPGQGGYGYTF
TRBV7-8	NA	TRBD2	16	TRBJ2-3	TGTGCCAGCAGCTTAGGTGTGCGGGGGGGCAAAGATACGCAGTATTTT	CASSLGVRGGKDTQYF
TRBV11-3	NA	NA	15	TRBJ2-2	TGTGCCAGCAGCTTGGGCAGGGGGAACACCGGGGAGCTGTTTTTT	CASSLGRGNTGELFF
TRBV5-1	NA	NA	16	TRBJ2-3	TGCGCCAGCAGCTTGAGGGCGGGAACTAGCACAGATACGCAGTATTTT	CASSLRAGTSTDTQYF
TRBV27	NA	NA	14	TRBJ2-4	TGTGCCAGCAGTTTACTTCCGGGGAAAAACATTCAGTACTTC	CASSLLPGKNIQYF
TRBV7-7	NA	NA	13	TRBJ1-1	TGTGCTAGCAGTTCTACACAGGGCACTGAAGCTTTCTTT	CASSSTQGTEAFF
TRBV6-5	NA	NA	13	TRBJ1-2	TGTGCCAGCAGTCACAGGGATAACTATGGCTACACCTTC	CASSHRDNYGYTF
TRBV7-7	NA	TRBD2	17	TRBJ2-5	TGTGCTAGCAGCTTAGTACTAGCGGGGGCCTCGGGAGAGACCCAGTACTTC	CASSLVLAGASGETQYF
TRBV5-1	NA	TRBD2	15	TRBJ2-1	TGCGCCAGCAGCTTGGCCGGGGGGGATCGTGGTGAGCAGTTCTTC	CASSLAGGDRGEQFF
TRBV10-2	NA	TRBD2	15	TRBJ2-3	TGCGCCAGCAGACCTCGACTAGCGGGGGAATATACGCAGTATTTT	CASRPRLAGEYTQYF
TRBV6-5	NA	NA	13	TRBJ1-1	TGTGCCAGCGGTCGGGGGGGGAACACTGAAGCTTTCTTT	CASGRGGNTEAFF
TRBV4-3	NA	NA	17	TRBJ2-3	TGCGCCAGCAGCCTAAAGGAGGGGGGGAACCCCACAGATACGCAGTATTTT	CASSLKEGGNPTDTQYF